The sequence of this TCR beta chain was determined in a study of post-analysis software for immune sequencing data. Study background: Some patients lacked subtype; others had relapsing-remitting, secondary progressive or progressive-relapsing disease.

Points from the study as a whole: The normalized Chao1 diversity of multiple sclerosis patients was significantly lower than that of controls. TRBV5-6, TRBV5-1 and TRBV20-1 were among about 5 TRBV segments more frequent in patients than controls.

Built from TCR beta cDNA, the libraries had unique molecular identifiers in them. From around 1 to 10 million T cells, 400,000 to 600,000 cDNA molecules were obtained. Via MiXCR, TCRdb re-called the PCR reads, giving one row per CDR3 protein. The sample yields about 430,000 distinct CDR3 sequences, approximately 37% seen once. Note on this clonotype: The antigen remains undetermined.

The CDR3 has 15 amino acids. V lost 3 bases, J lost 2 bases, and 5 bases stayed unmatched. Germline V gene lookup returns CDR1 LGHNA and CDR2 YNFKEQ. The V and J genes are TRBV4-2 and TRBJ2-3, with 7 bases that match TRBD2. The sequenced sample was blood. The receptor's source is a girl aged 2 to 9 with multiple sclerosis. CDR3 sequence: CASSHTGGITDTQYF. The CDR3 nucleotides read TGTGCCAGCAGCCACACGGGGGGAATCACAGATACGCAGTATTTT.